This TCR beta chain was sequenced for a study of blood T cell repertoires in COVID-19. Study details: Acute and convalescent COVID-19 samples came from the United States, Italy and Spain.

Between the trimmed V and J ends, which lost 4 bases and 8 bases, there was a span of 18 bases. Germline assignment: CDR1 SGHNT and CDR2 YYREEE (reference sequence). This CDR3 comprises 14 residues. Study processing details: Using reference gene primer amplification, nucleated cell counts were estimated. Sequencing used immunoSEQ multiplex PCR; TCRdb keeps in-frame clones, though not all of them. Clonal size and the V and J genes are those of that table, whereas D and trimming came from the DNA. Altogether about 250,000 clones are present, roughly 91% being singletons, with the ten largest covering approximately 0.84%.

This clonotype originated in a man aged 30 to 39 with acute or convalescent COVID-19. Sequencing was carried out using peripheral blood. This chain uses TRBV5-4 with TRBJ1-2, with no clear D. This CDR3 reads CASSRPVGGEGYTF. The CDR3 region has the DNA TGTGCCAGCAGCCGACCGGTGGGTGGGGAGGGCTACACCTTC. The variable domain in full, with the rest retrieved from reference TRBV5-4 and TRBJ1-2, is ETGVTQSPTHLIKTRGQQVTLRCSSQSGHNTVSWYQQALGQGPQFIFQYYREEENGRGNFPPRFSGLQFPNYSSELNVNALELDDSALYLCASSRPVGGEGYTFGSGTRLTVV.